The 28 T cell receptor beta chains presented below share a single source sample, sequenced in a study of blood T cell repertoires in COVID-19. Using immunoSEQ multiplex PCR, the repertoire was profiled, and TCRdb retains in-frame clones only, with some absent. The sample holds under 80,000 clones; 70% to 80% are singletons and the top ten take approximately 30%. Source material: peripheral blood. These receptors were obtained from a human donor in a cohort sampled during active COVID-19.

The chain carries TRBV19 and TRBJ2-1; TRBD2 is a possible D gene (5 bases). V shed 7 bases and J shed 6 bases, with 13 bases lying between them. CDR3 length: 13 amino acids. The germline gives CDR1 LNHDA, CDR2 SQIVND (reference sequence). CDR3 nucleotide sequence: TGTGCCAGTAACCTCAACCGGGGCAATGAGCAGTTCTTC. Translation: CASNLNRGNEQFF. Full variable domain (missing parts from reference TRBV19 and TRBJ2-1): DGGITQSPKYLFRKEGQNVTLSCEQNLNHDAMYWYRQDPGQGLRLIYYSQIVNDFQKGDIAEGYSVSREKKESFPLTVTSAQKNPTAFYLCASNLNRGNEQFFGPGTRLTVL.

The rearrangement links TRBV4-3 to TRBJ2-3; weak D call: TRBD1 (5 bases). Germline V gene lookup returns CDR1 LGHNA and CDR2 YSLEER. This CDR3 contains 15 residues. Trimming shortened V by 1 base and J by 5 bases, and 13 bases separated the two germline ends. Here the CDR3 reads CASSQGTGPVDTQYF. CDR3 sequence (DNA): TGCGCCAGCAGCCAAGGCACAGGACCAGTAGATACGCAGTATTTT.

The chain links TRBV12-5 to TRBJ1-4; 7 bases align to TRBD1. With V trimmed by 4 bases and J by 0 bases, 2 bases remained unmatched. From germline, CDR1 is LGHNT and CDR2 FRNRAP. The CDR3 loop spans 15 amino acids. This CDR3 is CASGSGGATNEKLFF. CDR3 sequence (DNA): TGTGCTAGTGGTTCAGGGGGTGCAACTAATGAAAAACTGTTTTTT. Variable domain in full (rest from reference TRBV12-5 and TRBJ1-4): DARVTQTPRHKVTEMGQEVTMRCQPILGHNTVFWYRQTMMQGLELLAYFRNRAPLDDSGMPKDRFSAEMPDATLATLKIQPSEPRDSAVYFCASGSGGATNEKLFFGSGTQLSVL.

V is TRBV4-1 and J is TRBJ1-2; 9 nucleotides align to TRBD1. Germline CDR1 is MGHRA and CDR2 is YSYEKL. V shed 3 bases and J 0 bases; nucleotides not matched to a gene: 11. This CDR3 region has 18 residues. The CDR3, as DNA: TGCGCCAGCAGCCATGGAGGGACAGGGCCTGCCACTAACTATGGCTACACCTTC. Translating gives CASSHGGTGPATNYGYTF.

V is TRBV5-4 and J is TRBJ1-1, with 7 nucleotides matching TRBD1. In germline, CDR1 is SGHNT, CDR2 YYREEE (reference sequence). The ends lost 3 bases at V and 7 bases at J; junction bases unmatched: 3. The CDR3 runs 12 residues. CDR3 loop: CASSSRQGEAFF. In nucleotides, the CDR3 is TGTGCCAGCAGCTCTCGACAGGGTGAAGCTTTCTTT. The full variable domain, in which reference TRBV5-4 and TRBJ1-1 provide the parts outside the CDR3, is ETGVTQSPTHLIKTRGQQVTLRCSSQSGHNTVSWYQQALGQGPQFIFQYYREEENGRGNFPPRFSGLQFPNYSSELNVNALELDDSALYLCASSSRQGEAFFGQGTRLTVV.

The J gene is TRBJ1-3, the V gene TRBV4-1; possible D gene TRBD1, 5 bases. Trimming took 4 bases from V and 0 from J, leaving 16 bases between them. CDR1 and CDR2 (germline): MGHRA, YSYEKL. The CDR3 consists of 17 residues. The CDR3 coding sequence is TGCGCCAGCAGCCTTGCTGATACAGGTCTCTCTGGAAACACCATATATTTT. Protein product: CASSLADTGLSGNTIYF.

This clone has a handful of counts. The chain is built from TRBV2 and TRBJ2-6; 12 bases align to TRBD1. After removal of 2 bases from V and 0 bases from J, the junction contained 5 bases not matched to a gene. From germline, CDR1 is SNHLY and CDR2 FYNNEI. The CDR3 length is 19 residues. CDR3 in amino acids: CASSESGGQGASGANVLTF. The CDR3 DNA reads TGTGCCAGCAGTGAATCGGGGGGACAGGGGGCCTCTGGGGCCAACGTCCTGACTTTC. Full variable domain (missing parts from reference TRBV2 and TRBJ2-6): EPEVTQTPSHQVTQMGQEVILRCVPISNHLYFYWYRQILGQKVEFLVSFYNNEISEKSEIFDDQFSVERPDGSNFTLKIRSTKLEDSAMYFCASSESGGQGASGANVLTFGAGSRLTVL.

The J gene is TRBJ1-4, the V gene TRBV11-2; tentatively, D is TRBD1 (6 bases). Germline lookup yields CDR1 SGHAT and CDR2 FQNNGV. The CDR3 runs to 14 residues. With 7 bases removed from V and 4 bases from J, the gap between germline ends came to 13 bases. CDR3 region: CASTRTVGNEKLFF. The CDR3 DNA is TGTGCCAGCACCAGGACAGTGGGTAATGAAAAACTGTTTTTT.

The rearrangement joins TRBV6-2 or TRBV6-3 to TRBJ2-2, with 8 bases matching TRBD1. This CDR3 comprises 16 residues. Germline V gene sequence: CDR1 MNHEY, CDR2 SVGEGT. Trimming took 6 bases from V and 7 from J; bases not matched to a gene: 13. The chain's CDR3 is CASSRTVDRVVGELFF. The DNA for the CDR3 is TGTGCCAGCAGCCGTACCGTGGACAGGGTGGTCGGGGAGCTGTTTTTT.

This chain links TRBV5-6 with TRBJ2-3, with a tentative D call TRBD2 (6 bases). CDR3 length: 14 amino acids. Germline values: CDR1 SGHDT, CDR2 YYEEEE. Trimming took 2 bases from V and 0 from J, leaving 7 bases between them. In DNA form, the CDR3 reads TGTGCCAGCAGCTTACGGGAGAGCACAGATACGCAGTATTTT. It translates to CASSLRESTDTQYF.

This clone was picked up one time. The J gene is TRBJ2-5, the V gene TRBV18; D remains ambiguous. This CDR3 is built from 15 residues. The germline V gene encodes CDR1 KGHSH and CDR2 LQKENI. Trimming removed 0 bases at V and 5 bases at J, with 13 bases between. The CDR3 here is CASSPPSRRFETQYF. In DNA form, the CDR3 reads TGTGCCAGCTCACCACCAAGCAGGCGCTTTGAGACCCAGTACTTC.

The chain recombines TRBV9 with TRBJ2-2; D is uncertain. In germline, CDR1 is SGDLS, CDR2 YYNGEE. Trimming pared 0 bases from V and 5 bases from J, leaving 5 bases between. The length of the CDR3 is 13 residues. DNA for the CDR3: TGTGCCAGCAGCGTAGTCAGGACCGGGGAGCTGTTTTTT. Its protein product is CASSVVRTGELFF.

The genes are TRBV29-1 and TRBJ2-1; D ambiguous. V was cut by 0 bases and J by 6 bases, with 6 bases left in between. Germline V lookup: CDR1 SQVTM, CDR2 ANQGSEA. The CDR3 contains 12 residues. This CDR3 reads CSVEDAANEQFF. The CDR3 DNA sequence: TGCAGCGTTGAAGATGCGGCCAATGAGCAGTTCTTC.

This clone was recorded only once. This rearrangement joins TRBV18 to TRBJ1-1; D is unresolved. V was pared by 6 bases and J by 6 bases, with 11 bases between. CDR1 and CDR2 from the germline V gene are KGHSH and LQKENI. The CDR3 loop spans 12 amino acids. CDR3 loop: CASSGGRSEAFF. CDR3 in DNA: TGTGCCAGCTCCGGAGGACGCTCTGAAGCTTTCTTT.

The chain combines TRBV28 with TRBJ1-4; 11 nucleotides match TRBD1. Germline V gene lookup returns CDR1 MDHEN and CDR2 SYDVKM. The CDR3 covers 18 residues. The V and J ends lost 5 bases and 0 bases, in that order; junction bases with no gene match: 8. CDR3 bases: TGTGCCAGCAGTCCCTGGACAGGGGGCGCCTCAACTAATGAAAAACTGTTTTTT. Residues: CASSPWTGGASTNEKLFF.

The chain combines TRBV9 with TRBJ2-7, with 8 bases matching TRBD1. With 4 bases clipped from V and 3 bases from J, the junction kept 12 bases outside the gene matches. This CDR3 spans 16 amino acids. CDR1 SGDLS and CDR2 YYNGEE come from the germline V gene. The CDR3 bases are TGTGCCAGCAGCTTCGATCCGGGACAGGATCTCTACGAGCAGTACTTC. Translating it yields CASSFDPGQDLYEQYF.

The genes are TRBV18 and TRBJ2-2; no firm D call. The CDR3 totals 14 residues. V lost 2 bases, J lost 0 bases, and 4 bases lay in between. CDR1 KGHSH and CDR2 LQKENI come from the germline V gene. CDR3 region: CASSPSSNTGELFF. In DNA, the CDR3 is TGTGCCAGCTCACCATCGTCGAACACCGGGGAGCTGTTTTTT.

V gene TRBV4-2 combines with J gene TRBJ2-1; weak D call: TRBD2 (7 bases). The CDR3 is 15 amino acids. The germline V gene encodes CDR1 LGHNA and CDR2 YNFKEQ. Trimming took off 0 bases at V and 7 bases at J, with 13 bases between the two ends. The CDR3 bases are TGTGCCAGCAGCCAAGAGGGGGGGCGTTCGAATGAGCAGTTCTTC. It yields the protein CASSQEGGRSNEQFF.

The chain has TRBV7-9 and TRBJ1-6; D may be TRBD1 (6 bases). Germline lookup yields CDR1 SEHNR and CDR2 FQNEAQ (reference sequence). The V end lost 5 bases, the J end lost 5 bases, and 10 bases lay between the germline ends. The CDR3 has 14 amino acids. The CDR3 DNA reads TGTGCCAGCAGCCAGGACAGCCATAATTCACCCCTCCACTTT. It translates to CASSQDSHNSPLHF.

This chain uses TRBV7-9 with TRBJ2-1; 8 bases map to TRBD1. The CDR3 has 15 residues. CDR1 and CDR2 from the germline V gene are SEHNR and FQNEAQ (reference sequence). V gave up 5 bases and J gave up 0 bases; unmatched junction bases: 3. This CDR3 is CASSRTGSSYNEQFF. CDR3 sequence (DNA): TGTGCCAGCAGCCGGACAGGGAGCTCCTACAATGAGCAGTTCTTC.

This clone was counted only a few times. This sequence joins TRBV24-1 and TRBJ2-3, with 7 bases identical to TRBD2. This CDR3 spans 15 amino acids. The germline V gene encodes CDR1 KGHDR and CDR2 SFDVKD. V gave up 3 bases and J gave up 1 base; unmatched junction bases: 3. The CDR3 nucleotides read TGTGCCACCAGTGATCGGGGGGTGGGCACAGATACGCAGTATTTT. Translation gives CATSDRGVGTDTQYF.

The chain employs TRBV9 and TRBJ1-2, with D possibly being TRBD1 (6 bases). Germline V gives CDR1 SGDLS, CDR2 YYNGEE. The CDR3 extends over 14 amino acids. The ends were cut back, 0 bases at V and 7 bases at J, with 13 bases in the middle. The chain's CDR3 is CASSVETGRGGYTF. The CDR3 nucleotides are TGTGCCAGCAGCGTAGAAACAGGGAGGGGTGGCTACACCTTC.

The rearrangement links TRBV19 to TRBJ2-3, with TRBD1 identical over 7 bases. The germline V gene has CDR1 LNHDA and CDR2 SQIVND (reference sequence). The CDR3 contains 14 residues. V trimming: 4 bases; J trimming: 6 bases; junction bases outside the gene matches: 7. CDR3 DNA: TGTGCCAGTAGTAGGGCAGGGGGTGCGGATACGCAGTATTTT. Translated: CASSRAGGADTQYF. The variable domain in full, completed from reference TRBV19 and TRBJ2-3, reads DGGITQSPKYLFRKEGQNVTLSCEQNLNHDAMYWYRQDPGQGLRLIYYSQIVNDFQKGDIAEGYSVSREKKESFPLTVTSAQKNPTAFYLCASSRAGGADTQYFGPGTRLTVL.

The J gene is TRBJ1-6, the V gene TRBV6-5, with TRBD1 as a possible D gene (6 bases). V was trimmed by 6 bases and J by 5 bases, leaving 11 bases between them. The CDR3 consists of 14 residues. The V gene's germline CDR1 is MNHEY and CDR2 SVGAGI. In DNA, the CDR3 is TGTGCCAGCAGAGACCACAGGGATAATTCACCCCTCCACTTT. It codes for CASRDHRDNSPLHF.

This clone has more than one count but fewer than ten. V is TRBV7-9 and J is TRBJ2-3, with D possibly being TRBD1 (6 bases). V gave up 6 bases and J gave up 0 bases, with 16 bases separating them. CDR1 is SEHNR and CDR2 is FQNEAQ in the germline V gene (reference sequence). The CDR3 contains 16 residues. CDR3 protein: CASSFRTDSSTDTQYF. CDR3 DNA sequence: TGTGCCAGCAGTTTCAGGACAGATTCTAGCACAGATACGCAGTATTTT.

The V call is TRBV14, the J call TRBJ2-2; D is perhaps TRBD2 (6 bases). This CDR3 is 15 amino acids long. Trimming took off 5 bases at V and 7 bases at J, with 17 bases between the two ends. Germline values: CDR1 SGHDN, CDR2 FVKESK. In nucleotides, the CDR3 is TGTGCCAGCAGCAGACACGGAGGGCCGGGCGGGGAGCTGTTTTTT. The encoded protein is CASSRHGGPGGELFF.

CDR3 DNA sequence: TGTGCCAGCAGTCACGGGGGAATAAACTACGAGCAGTACTTC. This encodes CASSHGGINYEQYF. The chain employs TRBV7-6 and TRBJ2-7; TRBD2 is a possible D gene (6 bases). V lost 6 bases and J lost 3, with 15 bases in between. Germline V gene lookup returns CDR1 SGHVS and CDR2 FNYEAQ. The CDR3 has 14 amino acids.

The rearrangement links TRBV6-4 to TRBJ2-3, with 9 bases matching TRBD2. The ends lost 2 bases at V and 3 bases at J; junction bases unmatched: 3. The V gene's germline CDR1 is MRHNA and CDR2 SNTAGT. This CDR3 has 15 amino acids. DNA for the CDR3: TGTGCCAGCAGTGACCAAGCGGGAGGAACAGATACGCAGTATTTT. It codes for CASSDQAGGTDTQYF.